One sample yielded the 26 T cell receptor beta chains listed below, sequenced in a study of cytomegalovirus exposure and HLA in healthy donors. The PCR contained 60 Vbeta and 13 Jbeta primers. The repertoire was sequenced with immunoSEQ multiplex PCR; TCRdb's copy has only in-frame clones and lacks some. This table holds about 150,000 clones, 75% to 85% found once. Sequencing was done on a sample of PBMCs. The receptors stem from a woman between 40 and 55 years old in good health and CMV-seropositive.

The CDR3: CSVPGQGPYRSYGYTF. CDR3 coding DNA: TGCAGCGTACCCGGACAGGGCCCGTACCGTTCCTATGGCTACACCTTC. The chain recombines TRBV29-1 with TRBJ1-2; TRBD1 matches 8 bases. The CDR3 extends over 16 amino acids. Germline CDR1 reads SQVTM; CDR2 reads ANQGSEA. J gave up 4 bases and V 6 bases, and 16 bases lay outside the gene matches.

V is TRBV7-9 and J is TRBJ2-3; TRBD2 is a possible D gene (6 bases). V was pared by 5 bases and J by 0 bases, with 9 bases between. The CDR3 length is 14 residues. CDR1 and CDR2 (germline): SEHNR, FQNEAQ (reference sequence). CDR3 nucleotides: TGTGCCAGCAGCAAGAGCGGGAGCACAGATACGCAGTATTTT. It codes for CASSKSGSTDTQYF.

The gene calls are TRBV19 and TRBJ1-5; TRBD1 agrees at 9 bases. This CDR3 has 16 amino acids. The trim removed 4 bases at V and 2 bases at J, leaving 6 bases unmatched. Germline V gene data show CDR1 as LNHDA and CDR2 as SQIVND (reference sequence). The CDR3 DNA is TGTGCCAGTAGTAAAGGGGACAGGGTGGGCAATCAGCCCCAGCATTTT. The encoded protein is CASSKGDRVGNQPQHF.

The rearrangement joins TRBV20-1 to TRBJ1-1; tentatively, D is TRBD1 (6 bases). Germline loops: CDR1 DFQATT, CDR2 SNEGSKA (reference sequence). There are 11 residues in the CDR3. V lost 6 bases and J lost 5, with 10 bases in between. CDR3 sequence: CSATGNTEAFF. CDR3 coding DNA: TGCAGTGCAACAGGGAATACTGAAGCTTTCTTT.

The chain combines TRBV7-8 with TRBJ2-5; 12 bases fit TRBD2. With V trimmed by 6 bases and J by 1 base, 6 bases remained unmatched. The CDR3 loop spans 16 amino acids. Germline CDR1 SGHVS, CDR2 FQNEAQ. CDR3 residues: CASRKGLAGIQETQYF. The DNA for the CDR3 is TGTGCCAGCAGAAAAGGACTAGCGGGGATCCAAGAGACCCAGTACTTC. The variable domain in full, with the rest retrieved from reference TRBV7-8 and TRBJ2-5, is GAGVSQSPRYKVAKRGQDVALRCDPISGHVSLFWYQQALGQGPEFLTYFQNEAQLDKSGLPSDRFFAERPEGSVSTLKIQRTQQEDSAVYLCASRKGLAGIQETQYFGPGTRLLVL.

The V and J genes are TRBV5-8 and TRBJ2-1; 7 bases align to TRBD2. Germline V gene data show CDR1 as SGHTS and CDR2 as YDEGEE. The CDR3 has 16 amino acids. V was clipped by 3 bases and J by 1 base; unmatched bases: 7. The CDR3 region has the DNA TGTGCCAGCAGCTACGCGGGAGTCGCTTCCTACAATGAGCAGTTCTTC. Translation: CASSYAGVASYNEQFF.

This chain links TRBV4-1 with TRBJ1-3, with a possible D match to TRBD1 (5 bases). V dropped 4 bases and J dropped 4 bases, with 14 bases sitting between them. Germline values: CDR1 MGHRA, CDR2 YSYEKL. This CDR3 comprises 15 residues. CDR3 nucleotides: TGCGCCAGCAGCCTCAGGGAAGACTCCGGAAACACCATATATTTT. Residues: CASSLREDSGNTIYF.

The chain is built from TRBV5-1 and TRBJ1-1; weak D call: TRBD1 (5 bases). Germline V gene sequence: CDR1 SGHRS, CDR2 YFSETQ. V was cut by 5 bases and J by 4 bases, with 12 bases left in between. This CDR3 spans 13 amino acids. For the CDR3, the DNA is TGCGCCAGCAGGCAGGGCACGGGCACTGAAGCTTTCTTT. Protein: CASRQGTGTEAFF.

The CDR3 reads CAWSVRAAAEAFF. In nucleotides, the CDR3 is TGTGCCTGGAGTGTCAGGGCAGCAGCTGAAGCTTTCTTT. This sequence joins TRBV30 and TRBJ1-1; D possibly corresponds to TRBD1 (5 bases). CDR1 and CDR2 (germline): GTSNPN, SVGIG (reference sequence). This CDR3 has 13 amino acids. V lost 0 bases, J lost 6 bases, and 11 bases lay in between.

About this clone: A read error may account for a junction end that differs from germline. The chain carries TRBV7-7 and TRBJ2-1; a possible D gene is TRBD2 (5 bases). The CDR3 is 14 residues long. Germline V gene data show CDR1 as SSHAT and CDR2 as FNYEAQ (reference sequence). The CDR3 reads CASSLGGLNNEQFF. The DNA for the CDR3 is TGTGCTAGCAGCTTAGGCGGGTTAAACAATGAGCAGTTCTTC.

The CDR3 spells CASSSAPGTNEKLFF. CDR3 nucleotide sequence: TGTGCCAGCAGCTCCGCCCCAGGAACTAATGAAAAACTGTTTTTT. The chain combines TRBV11-2 with TRBJ1-4, with no clear D. The germline CDR1 and CDR2 sequences are SGHAT and FQNNGV. This CDR3 is 15 amino acids long. V lost 4 bases and J 1 base, leaving 10 bases between the germline ends.

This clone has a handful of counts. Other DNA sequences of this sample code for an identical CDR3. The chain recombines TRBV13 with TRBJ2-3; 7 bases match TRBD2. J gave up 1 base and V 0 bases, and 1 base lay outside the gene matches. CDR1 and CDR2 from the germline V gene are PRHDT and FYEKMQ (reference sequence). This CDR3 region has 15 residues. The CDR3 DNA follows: TGTGCCAGCAGCTTAGGGCTAGCGGGCACAGATACGCAGTATTTT. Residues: CASSLGLAGTDTQYF.

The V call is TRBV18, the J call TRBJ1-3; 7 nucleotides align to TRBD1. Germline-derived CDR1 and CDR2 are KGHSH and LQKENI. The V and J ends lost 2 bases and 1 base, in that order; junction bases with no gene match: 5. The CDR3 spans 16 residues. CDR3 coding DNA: TGTGCCAGCTCACCAAGGACAGGAGATTCTGGAAACACCATATATTTT. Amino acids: CASSPRTGDSGNTIYF.

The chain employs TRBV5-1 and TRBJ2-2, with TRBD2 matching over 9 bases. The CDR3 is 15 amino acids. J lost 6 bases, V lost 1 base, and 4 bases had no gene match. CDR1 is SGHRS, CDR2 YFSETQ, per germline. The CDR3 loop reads CASSLSGTSPGELFF. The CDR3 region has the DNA TGCGCCAGCAGCTTGTCGGGGACTAGCCCCGGGGAGCTGTTTTTT.

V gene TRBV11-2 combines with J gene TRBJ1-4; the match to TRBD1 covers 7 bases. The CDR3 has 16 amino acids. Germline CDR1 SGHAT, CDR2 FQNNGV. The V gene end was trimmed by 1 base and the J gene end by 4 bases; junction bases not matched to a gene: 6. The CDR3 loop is CASSLGWGTVNEKLFF. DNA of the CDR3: TGTGCCAGCAGCTTAGGGTGGGGGACAGTTAATGAAAAACTGTTTTTT. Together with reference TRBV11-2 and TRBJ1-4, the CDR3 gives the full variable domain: EAGVAQSPRYKIIEKRQSVAFWCNPISGHATLYWYQQILGQGPKLLIQFQNNGVVDDSQLPKDRFSAERLKGVDSTLKIQPAKLEDSAVYLCASSLGWGTVNEKLFFGSGTQLSVL.

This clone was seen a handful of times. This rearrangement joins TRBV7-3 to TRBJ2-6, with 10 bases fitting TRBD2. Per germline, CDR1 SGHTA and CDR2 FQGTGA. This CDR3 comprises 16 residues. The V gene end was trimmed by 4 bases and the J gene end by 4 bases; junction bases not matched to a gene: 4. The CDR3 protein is CASSSLAGLGANVLTF. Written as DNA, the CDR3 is TGTGCCAGCAGCTCACTAGCGGGGTTAGGGGCCAACGTCCTGACTTTC.

The DNA for the CDR3 is TGTGCCAGCAGTTTATTGGAGGTGGGTGGCTACACCTTC. It codes for CASSLLEVGGYTF. This chain connects TRBV28 to TRBJ1-2; D is undetermined. CDR3 length equals 13 residues. The germline V gene encodes CDR1 MDHEN and CDR2 SYDVKM. Trimming removed 1 base from V and 7 bases from J, with 10 bases in between.

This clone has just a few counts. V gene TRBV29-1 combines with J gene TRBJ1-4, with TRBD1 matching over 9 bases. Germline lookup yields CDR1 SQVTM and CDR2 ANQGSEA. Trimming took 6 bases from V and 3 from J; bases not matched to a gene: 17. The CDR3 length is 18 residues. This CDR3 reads CSVAPQGQGERSNEKLFF. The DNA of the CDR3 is TGCAGCGTCGCCCCTCAGGGACAGGGAGAAAGGTCTAATGAAAAACTGTTTTTT.

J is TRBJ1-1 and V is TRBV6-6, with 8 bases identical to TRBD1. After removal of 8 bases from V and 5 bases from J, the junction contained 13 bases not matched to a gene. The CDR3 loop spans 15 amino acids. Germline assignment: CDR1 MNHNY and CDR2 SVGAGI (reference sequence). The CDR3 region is CASFSPDRAGTEAFF. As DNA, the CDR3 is TGTGCCAGCTTTTCCCCGGACAGGGCGGGAACTGAAGCTTTCTTT.

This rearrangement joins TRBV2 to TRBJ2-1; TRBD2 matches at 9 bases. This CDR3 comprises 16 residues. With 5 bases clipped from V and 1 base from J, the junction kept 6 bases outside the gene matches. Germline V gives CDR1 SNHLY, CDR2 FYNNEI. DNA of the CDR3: TGTGCCAGCAGTCCTCCGGGACTAGCATCCTACAATGAGCAGTTCTTC. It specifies CASSPPGLASYNEQFF.

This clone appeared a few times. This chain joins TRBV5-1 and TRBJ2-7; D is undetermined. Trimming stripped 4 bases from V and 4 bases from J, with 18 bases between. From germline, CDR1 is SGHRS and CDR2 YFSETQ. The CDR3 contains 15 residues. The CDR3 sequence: CASSPSPTEKYEQYF. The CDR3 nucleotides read TGCGCCAGCAGCCCCTCGCCCACAGAGAAATACGAGCAGTACTTC.

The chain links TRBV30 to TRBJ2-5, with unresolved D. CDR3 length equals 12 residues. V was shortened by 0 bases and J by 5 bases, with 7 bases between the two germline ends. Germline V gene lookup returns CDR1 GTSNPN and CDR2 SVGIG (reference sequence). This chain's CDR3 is CAWSVGRETQYF. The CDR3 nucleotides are TGTGCCTGGAGTGTTGGTCGGGAGACCCAGTACTTC.

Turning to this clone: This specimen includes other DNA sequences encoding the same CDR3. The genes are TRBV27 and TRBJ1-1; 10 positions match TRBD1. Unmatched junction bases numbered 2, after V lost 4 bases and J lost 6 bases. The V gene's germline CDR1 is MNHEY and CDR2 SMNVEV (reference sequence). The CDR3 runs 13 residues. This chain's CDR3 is CASSYGQGAEAFF. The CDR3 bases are TGTGCCAGCAGTTATGGACAGGGGGCTGAAGCTTTCTTT.

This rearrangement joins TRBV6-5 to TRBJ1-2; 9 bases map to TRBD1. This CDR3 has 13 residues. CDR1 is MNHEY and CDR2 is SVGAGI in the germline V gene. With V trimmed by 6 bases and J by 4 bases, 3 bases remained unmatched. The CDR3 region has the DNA TGTGCCAGCAGGGGACAGGGCTTCTATGGCTACACCTTC. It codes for CASRGQGFYGYTF.

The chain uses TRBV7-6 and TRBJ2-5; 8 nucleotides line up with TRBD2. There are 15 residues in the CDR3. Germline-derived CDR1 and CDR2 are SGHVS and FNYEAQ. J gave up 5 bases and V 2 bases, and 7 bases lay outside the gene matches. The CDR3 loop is CASSLPAGVSETQYF. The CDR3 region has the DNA TGTGCCAGCAGCTTACCAGCGGGAGTGTCCGAGACCCAGTACTTC.

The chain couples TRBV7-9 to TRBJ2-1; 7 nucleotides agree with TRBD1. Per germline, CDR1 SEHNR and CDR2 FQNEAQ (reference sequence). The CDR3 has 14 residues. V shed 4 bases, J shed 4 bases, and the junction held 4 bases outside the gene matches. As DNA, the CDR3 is TGTGCCAGCAGCTCTCCGGGACAGTACAATGAGCAGTTCTTC. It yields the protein CASSSPGQYNEQFF.